This passage covers 26 T cell receptor beta chains from one sample sequenced in a study of blood T cell repertoires in COVID-19. TCRdb's table, derived via immunoSEQ multiplex PCR, lists solely in-frame clones and lacks some. The repertoire has 200,000 to 250,000 clones, around 90% of them found once; the top ten carry approximately 10%. Sequences were obtained from PBMCs or T cells enriched from blood (not recorded which). Receptors were obtained from a man aged 30-40 years who had recovered from COVID-19.

This CDR3 is CASSFYGASNQPQHF. In DNA, the CDR3 is TGTGCCAGCAGTTTTTACGGTGCGAGCAATCAGCCCCAGCATTTT. The chain has TRBV27 and TRBJ1-5; D gene uncertain. The germline gives CDR1 MNHEY, CDR2 SMNVEV (reference sequence). CDR3 length equals 15 residues. V was cut by 3 bases and J by 1 base, with 10 bases left in between.

The rearrangement links TRBV19 to TRBJ2-7; the D gene is possibly TRBD2 (5 bases). The germline V gene has CDR1 LNHDA and CDR2 SQIVND (reference sequence). Trimming shortened V by 3 bases and J by 4 bases, and 10 bases separated the two germline ends. There are 13 residues in the CDR3. CDR3 sequence: CASSIYEGYEQYF. The CDR3 DNA reads TGTGCCAGTAGTATCTATGAGGGTTACGAGCAGTACTTC. The whole variable domain, remainder taken from reference TRBV19 and TRBJ2-7, is DGGITQSPKYLFRKEGQNVTLSCEQNLNHDAMYWYRQDPGQGLRLIYYSQIVNDFQKGDIAEGYSVSREKKESFPLTVTSAQKNPTAFYLCASSIYEGYEQYFGPGTRLTVT.

This chain connects TRBV6-5 to TRBJ2-7; D is possibly TRBD1 (6 bases). V dropped 6 bases and J dropped 4 bases, with 13 bases sitting between them. In germline, CDR1 is MNHEY, CDR2 SVGAGI. This CDR3 region has 13 residues. The CDR3 bases are TGTGCCAGCAGCCGGGACAACTATTACGAGCAGTACTTC. Protein product: CASSRDNYYEQYF.

The genes are TRBV27 and TRBJ1-2, with D tentatively TRBD1 (5 bases). In germline, CDR1 is MNHEY, CDR2 SMNVEV (reference sequence). V lost 2 bases and J lost 2, with 6 bases in between. The CDR3 covers 13 residues. This CDR3 reads CASSLAGNYGYTF. Here the CDR3 DNA reads TGTGCCAGCAGTTTAGCAGGGAACTATGGCTACACCTTC.

This clone was picked up one time. The V call is TRBV10-3, the J call TRBJ1-4, with a weak D call TRBD1 (5 bases). The germline gives CDR1 ENHRY, CDR2 SYGVKD. With 4 bases removed from V and 5 bases from J, the gap between germline ends came to 8 bases. The CDR3 extends over 13 amino acids. CDR3 in amino acids: CAISAQGNEKLFF. CDR3 DNA: TGTGCCATCAGTGCCCAGGGAAATGAAAAACTGTTTTTT.

This chain joins TRBV5-4 and TRBJ1-2; D perhaps matches TRBD1 (5 bases). CDR1 and CDR2 from the germline V gene are SGHNT and YYREEE (reference sequence). The CDR3 has 14 residues. The V gene lost 2 bases and the J gene lost 0 bases, with 8 bases spanning the gap. The CDR3 DNA sequence: TGTGCCAGCAGCTTACAGGTGGCTAACTATGGCTACACCTTC. Its protein is CASSLQVANYGYTF. Supplemented by reference TRBV5-4 and TRBJ1-2, the full variable domain reads ETGVTQSPTHLIKTRGQQVTLRCSSQSGHNTVSWYQQALGQGPQFIFQYYREEENGRGNFPPRFSGLQFPNYSSELNVNALELDDSALYLCASSLQVANYGYTFGSGTRLTVV.

V usage is TRBV5-1 and J usage is TRBJ1-6; 7 bases match TRBD1. V shed 4 bases and J 6 bases; nucleotides not matched to a gene: 10. The CDR3 runs to 16 residues. Germline CDR1 is SGHRS and CDR2 is YFSETQ. The CDR3: CASSPEPGQPNSPLHF. CDR3 DNA sequence: TGCGCCAGCAGCCCCGAACCGGGACAGCCTAATTCACCCCTCCACTTT.

This chain links TRBV27 with TRBJ1-1; D unclear. V was trimmed by 3 bases and J by 1 base, leaving 9 bases between them. The CDR3 has 14 residues. Germline CDR1 reads MNHEY; CDR2 reads SMNVEV (reference sequence). The CDR3 region is CASSFRPGNTEAFF. The CDR3, as DNA: TGTGCCAGCAGTTTTCGCCCGGGGAACACTGAAGCTTTCTTT.

The V gene is TRBV7-9, the J gene TRBJ1-4; 9 bases are a match to TRBD1. J lost 4 bases, V lost 1 base, and 4 bases had no gene match. The germline V gene has CDR1 SEHNR and CDR2 FQNEAQ (reference sequence). This CDR3 region has 16 residues. DNA for the CDR3: TGTGCCAGCAGCTTAGAAGTGGGACAGGGTAATGAAAAACTGTTTTTT. It is translated as CASSLEVGQGNEKLFF.

This rearrangement joins TRBV12-5 to TRBJ2-2; 8 bases line up with TRBD1. The V segment lost 4 bases and the J segment 1 base; nucleotides outside the gene matches: 5. The CDR3 runs to 16 residues. Germline loops: CDR1 LGHNT, CDR2 FRNRAP. The CDR3 nucleotides read TGTGCTAGTGGTTCTCCAGGGGGCGTGAACACCGGGGAGCTGTTTTTT. As protein: CASGSPGGVNTGELFF.

The chain combines TRBV18 with TRBJ1-2, with 7 bases aligning to TRBD1. The CDR3 has 14 residues. The ends lost 3 bases at V and 6 bases at J; junction bases unmatched: 7. Germline V gene lookup returns CDR1 KGHSH and CDR2 LQKENI. DNA for the CDR3: TGTGCCAGCTCACCTCAACAGGGGTGGGATGGCTACACCTTC. It yields the protein CASSPQQGWDGYTF.

The chain combines TRBV18 with TRBJ1-5; D gene unclear. This CDR3 has 14 residues. Germline V lookup: CDR1 KGHSH, CDR2 LQKENI. Trimming pared 6 bases from V and 2 bases from J, leaving 11 bases between. The DNA of the CDR3 is TGTGCCAGCTCCTTCTCTCTCGGCAATCAGCCCCAGCATTTT. Its translation: CASSFSLGNQPQHF. The whole variable domain, remainder taken from reference TRBV18 and TRBJ1-5, is NAGVMQNPRHLVRRRGQEARLRCSPMKGHSHVYWYRQLPEEGLKFMVYLQKENIIDESGMPKERFSAEFPKEGPSILRIQQVVRGDSAAYFCASSFSLGNQPQHFGDGTRLSIL.

V gene TRBV19 combines with J gene TRBJ1-5; 8 nucleotides line up with TRBD1. Trimming cost V 0 bases and J 9 bases; bases outside gene matches: 13. The CDR3 runs 17 residues. CDR1 and CDR2 (germline): LNHDA, SQIVND (reference sequence). CDR3 loop: CASSIEATGARFRPQHF. The DNA of the CDR3 is TGTGCCAGTAGTATAGAGGCGACAGGGGCCAGGTTTAGGCCCCAGCATTTT. Using reference TRBV19 and TRBJ1-5 for the parts outside the CDR3, the full variable domain is DGGITQSPKYLFRKEGQNVTLSCEQNLNHDAMYWYRQDPGQGLRLIYYSQIVNDFQKGDIAEGYSVSREKKESFPLTVTSAQKNPTAFYLCASSIEATGARFRPQHFGDGTRLSIL.

V usage is TRBV10-3 and J usage is TRBJ2-1; D is unclear. This CDR3 is built from 18 residues. V shed 6 bases and J shed 6 bases, with 27 bases lying between them. In germline, CDR1 is ENHRY, CDR2 SYGVKD. The CDR3 loop is CAISTIFGSHPSGNEQFF. The DNA for the CDR3 is TGTGCCATCAGCACCATTTTTGGCTCCCATCCTTCGGGCAATGAGCAGTTCTTC.

The chain uses TRBV27 and TRBJ1-2, with TRBD1 as a possible D gene (6 bases). CDR3 size: 12 residues. The germline V gene encodes CDR1 MNHEY and CDR2 SMNVEV (reference sequence). The germline V and J ends were trimmed by 4 bases and 5 bases, with 8 bases remaining between them. CDR3 bases: TGTGCCAGCAGTTCACAGGGTTATGGCTACACCTTC. It translates to CASSSQGYGYTF.

The chain has TRBV11-2 and TRBJ1-5; D gene uncertain. Germline assignment: CDR1 SGHAT and CDR2 FQNNGV. The length of the CDR3 is 13 residues. V shed 6 bases and J shed 4 bases, with 10 bases lying between them. CDR3 amino acids: CASSRRENQPQHF. CDR3 bases: TGTGCCAGCAGTCGCCGGGAGAATCAGCCCCAGCATTTT.

The rearrangement joins TRBV4-1 to TRBJ1-1; D possibly corresponds to TRBD1 (5 bases). V was cut by 2 bases and J by 0 bases, with 10 bases left in between. Germline V gene sequence: CDR1 MGHRA, CDR2 YSYEKL. This CDR3 has 15 amino acids. Here the CDR3 reads CASSQSRGMNTEAFF. For the CDR3, the DNA is TGCGCCAGCAGCCAATCTCGGGGGATGAACACTGAAGCTTTCTTT.

This clone occurred once. The chain combines TRBV6-2 or TRBV6-3 with TRBJ1-2; D unresolved. V was clipped by 2 bases and J by 6 bases, with 19 bases between them. Germline V gene sequence: CDR1 MNHEY, CDR2 SVGEGT. This CDR3 contains 16 residues. The CDR3 nucleotides read TGTGCCAGCAGTTACCACGGTGGGAGGATCGACGATGGCTACACCTTC. Protein sequence: CASSYHGGRIDDGYTF.

The V gene is TRBV3-1 (or the pseudogene TRBV3-2), the J gene TRBJ1-2; 8 bases agree with TRBD1. Looked up from germline, CDR1 is LGHDT and CDR2 is YNNKEL (reference sequence). This CDR3 comprises 16 residues. The ends lost 3 bases at V and 0 bases at J; junction bases unmatched: 6. CDR3 amino acids: CASSQRTGRSNYGYTF. CDR3 DNA sequence: TGTGCCAGCAGCCAGAGGACAGGGAGGTCTAACTATGGCTACACCTTC.

CDR3 loop: CASSYRSGQDTYGYTF. For the CDR3, the DNA is TGCGCCAGCAGCTATCGTTCGGGACAGGACACATATGGCTACACCTTC. This chain joins TRBV5-1 and TRBJ1-2; 8 nucleotides line up with TRBD1. CDR3 length equals 16 residues. CDR1 is SGHRS, CDR2 YFSETQ, per germline. The V and J ends lost 3 bases and 5 bases, in that order; junction bases with no gene match: 12.

V gene TRBV13 combines with J gene TRBJ2-1; 12 positions agree with TRBD2. The CDR3 has 16 amino acids. V gave up 5 bases and J gave up 3 bases; unmatched junction bases: 5. Per the germline V gene, CDR1 is PRHDT and CDR2 is FYEKMQ (reference sequence). The CDR3 region has the DNA TGTGCCAGCAGCCGGATGACTAGCGGGAGCTACAATGAGCAGTTCTTC. It specifies CASSRMTSGSYNEQFF.

The chain employs TRBV19 and TRBJ1-1; unclear D gene. Germline loops: CDR1 LNHDA, CDR2 SQIVND (reference sequence). The V end lost 4 bases, the J end lost 0 bases, and 12 bases lay between the germline ends. The CDR3 totals 15 residues. This CDR3 reads CASSTALTVNTEAFF. The DNA of the CDR3 is TGTGCCAGTAGTACGGCCCTGACTGTGAACACTGAAGCTTTCTTT.

The chain uses TRBV7-2 and TRBJ2-7; D is possibly TRBD2 (6 bases). The V and J ends lost 5 bases and 0 bases respectively, with 14 bases between them. CDR3 length: 15 residues. Per the germline V gene, CDR1 is SGHTA and CDR2 is FQGNSA. The CDR3 spells CASSKLPGLSYEQYF. CDR3 nucleotides: TGTGCCAGCAGCAAACTCCCGGGACTCTCCTACGAGCAGTACTTC.

The chain joins TRBV10-3 to TRBJ2-1; D gene unclear. Germline-derived CDR1 and CDR2 are ENHRY and SYGVKD. The CDR3 runs to 16 residues. Trimming removed 0 bases from V and 0 bases from J, with 9 bases in between. The CDR3 region has the DNA TGTGCCATCAGTGAGTCGGGCCCAAGCTCCTACAATGAGCAGTTCTTC. Protein sequence: CAISESGPSSYNEQFF.

The rearrangement links TRBV27 to TRBJ2-7; 7 bases match TRBD2. The V segment lost 8 bases and the J segment 0 bases; nucleotides outside the gene matches: 4. The CDR3 covers 13 residues. Germline V gene lookup returns CDR1 MNHEY and CDR2 SMNVEV (reference sequence). In DNA, the CDR3 is TGTGCCAGCGGACTAGTGGGCTCCTACGAGCAGTACTTC. This translates into CASGLVGSYEQYF.

The genes are TRBV6-5 and TRBJ1-2; D remains ambiguous. Trimming pared 0 bases from V and 0 bases from J, leaving 11 bases between. The CDR3 sequence is 16 residues long. Germline V gene lookup returns CDR1 MNHEY and CDR2 SVGAGI. CDR3 sequence (DNA): TGTGCCAGCAGTTACTCGGGGAGCCAGTCTAACTATGGCTACACCTTC. This translates into CASSYSGSQSNYGYTF.